These 15 T cell receptor beta chains share one sample of origin, sequenced in a study of chemoradiotherapy in HPV16-positive cancers. The protocol was immunoSEQ multiplex PCR, while the TCRdb copy is restricted to in-frame clones and leaves out a portion. The sample carries several thousand clones, roughly two thirds recorded once. The specimen was tumor tissue, collected from a patient who underwent chemoradiotherapy. The receptors stem from a human donor with HPV-associated anogenital cancer.

This clone was seen only once. The genes are TRBV18 and TRBJ2-3; TRBD2 matches at 8 bases. V shed 4 bases and J 2 bases; nucleotides not matched to a gene: 5. Germline V gene lookup returns CDR1 KGHSH and CDR2 LQKENI. CDR3 length: 15 amino acids. The CDR3 sequence is CASSLERGNTDTQYF. DNA for the CDR3: TGTGCCAGCTCACTCGAGCGGGGGAACACAGATACGCAGTATTTT.

The J gene is TRBJ1-5, the V gene TRBV30; 7 bases are a match to TRBD1. There are 15 residues in the CDR3. Germline CDR1 reads GTSNPN; CDR2 reads SVGIG (reference sequence). The V and J ends lost 5 bases and 1 base, in that order; junction bases with no gene match: 8. The CDR3 region has the DNA TGTGCCTGGGCGACCGGGACAGAGAGCAATCAGCCCCAGCATTTT. Its translation: CAWATGTESNQPQHF.

The genes are TRBV7-9 and TRBJ1-3; unclear D gene. The ends were cut back, 5 bases at V and 3 bases at J, with 14 bases in the middle. Germline lookup yields CDR1 SEHNR and CDR2 FQNEAQ (reference sequence). The CDR3 is 15 residues long. Here the CDR3 DNA reads TGTGCCAGCAGCGGACGGATATCTTATGGAAACACCATATATTTT. It yields the protein CASSGRISYGNTIYF.

The V gene is TRBV12-5, the J gene TRBJ1-6; 11 bases match TRBD1. V was pared by 1 base and J by 9 bases, with 11 bases of the junction left unmatched. The CDR3 has 18 amino acids. The germline V gene encodes CDR1 LGHNT and CDR2 FRNRAP. The CDR3 bases are TGTGCTAGTGGTTTGGCCCTCCAAGGGACAGGGGGTGGTTCACCCCTCCACTTT. Its translation: CASGLALQGTGGGSPLHF.

In its sample, this clone was seen once. The V gene is TRBV18, the J gene TRBJ1-5; 11 bases align to TRBD1. Losses at the gene ends were 4 bases for V and 8 bases for J; bases not matched to a gene: 7. CDR1 and CDR2 from the germline V gene are KGHSH and LQKENI. The CDR3 length is 15 residues. The CDR3 spells CASSLGTGGREPQHF. CDR3 sequence (DNA): TGTGCCAGCTCACTCGGGACAGGGGGTAGGGAGCCCCAGCATTTT.

The chain is built from TRBV5-5 and TRBJ1-5; 7 bases map to TRBD1. V gave up 0 bases and J gave up 11 bases; unmatched junction bases: 11. Germline V gives CDR1 SGHKS, CDR2 YYEKEE (reference sequence). The CDR3 runs to 15 residues. The CDR3, as DNA: TGTGCCAGCAGCTTGGTGACAGGGCTCCACTCGGCCCAGCATTTT. Protein: CASSLVTGLHSAQHF.

This clone was counted between two and nine times. The rearrangement joins TRBV19 to TRBJ2-7; TRBD1 matches 9 bases. The J segment lost 2 bases and the V segment lost 9 bases, leaving 8 bases of the junction unmatched. The CDR3 sequence is 14 residues long. In germline, CDR1 is LNHDA, CDR2 SQIVND (reference sequence). The CDR3 here is CASKVGDRAYEQYF. In DNA form, the CDR3 reads TGTGCCAGCAAAGTCGGGGACAGGGCCTACGAGCAGTACTTC.

The chain couples TRBV28 to TRBJ1-2, with TRBD1 as a possible D gene (6 bases). The CDR3 totals 18 residues. Looked up from germline, CDR1 is MDHEN and CDR2 is SYDVKM. V dropped 4 bases and J dropped 2 bases, with 23 bases sitting between them. The CDR3 nucleotides are TGTGCCAGCAGTTCTCACCCGGGTGGTGGGGGCCCCAACTATGGCTACACCTTC. The encoded protein is CASSSHPGGGGPNYGYTF.

The chain has TRBV6-5 and TRBJ2-7; TRBD2 agrees at 7 bases. V dropped 1 base and J dropped 0; count of bases not matched to a gene: 3. CDR3 length: 15 residues. Germline V gene lookup returns CDR1 MNHEY and CDR2 SVGAGI. The CDR3 DNA follows: TGTGCCAGCAGTTACTATGCTAGCGGCTCCTACGAGCAGTACTTC. Its protein is CASSYYASGSYEQYF.

This clone is categorized as hyperexpanded. The CDR3 bases are TGTGCCAGCAGCTTGTATACGAACACCGGGGAGCTGTTTTTT. This sequence encodes CASSLYTNTGELFF. The chain combines TRBV7-6 with TRBJ2-2; D gene unclear. The CDR3 totals 14 residues. Germline CDR1 reads SGHVS; CDR2 reads FNYEAQ. The V end lost 3 bases, the J end lost 0 bases, and 5 bases lay between the germline ends.

This rearrangement joins TRBV6-6 to TRBJ1-4, with D possibly TRBD1 on 5 matching bases. This CDR3 contains 14 residues. CDR1 and CDR2 (germline): MNHNY, SVGAGI (reference sequence). V lost 0 bases to trimming and J lost 8 bases, with 10 bases between them. The CDR3 DNA reads as TGTGCCAGCAGTTACTCCAGGGCGAAAGAAAAACTGTTTTTT. Residues: CASSYSRAKEKLFF.

The genes are TRBV7-9 and TRBJ2-5, with TRBD1 matching 7 bases. CDR1 SEHNR and CDR2 FQNEAQ come from the germline V gene (reference sequence). The CDR3 consists of 13 residues. V was pared by 2 bases and J by 5 bases, with 2 bases of the junction left unmatched. The CDR3 DNA sequence: TGTGCCAGCAGCTTAACACAGGGGGAGACCCAGTACTTC. It yields the protein CASSLTQGETQYF.

This clone is a singleton in its sample. V usage is TRBV7-9 and J usage is TRBJ1-1, with a weak D call TRBD1 (6 bases). Germline loops: CDR1 SEHNR, CDR2 FQNEAQ (reference sequence). This CDR3 contains 14 residues. V shed 8 bases and J shed 6 bases, with 19 bases lying between them. CDR3: CASALLGGSSEAFF. The CDR3 DNA is TGTGCCAGCGCCCTCCTAGGGGGGTCTTCTGAAGCTTTCTTT. The full variable domain, with the rest looked up from reference TRBV7-9 and TRBJ1-1, is DTGVSQNPRHKITKRGQNVTFRCDPISEHNRLYWYRQTLGQGPEFLTYFQNEAQLEKSRLLSDRFSAERPKGSFSTLEIQRTEQGDSAMYLCASALLGGSSEAFFGQGTRLTVV.

The V and J genes are TRBV11-2 and TRBJ2-7; tentatively, D is TRBD1 or TRBD2 (5 bases each). Germline values: CDR1 SGHAT, CDR2 FQNNGV. CDR3 length: 12 residues. Trimming cost V 3 bases and J 6 bases, with 9 bases left between them. For the CDR3, the DNA is TGTGCCAGCAGCTTCGTAGGGACCGAGCAGTACTTC. Translated: CASSFVGTEQYF.

With regard to this clone: At one end, the junction sequence differs from germline, possibly due to a read error. The chain uses TRBV18 and TRBJ2-5; D gene ambiguous. Looked up from germline, CDR1 is KGHSH and CDR2 is LQKENI. The CDR3 covers 12 residues. CDR3 sequence: CASSPDQETQYF. As DNA, the CDR3 is TGTGCCAGCTCACCGGACCAGGAGACCCAGTACTTC.